What follows describes a single T cell receptor (beta chain). The target of this receptor is not known. Within one base of it there is no much larger clone, and no base qualities were kept. The immunoSEQ Assay, a bias-controlled multiplex PCR, was used to amplify TCRbeta CDR3 regions from genomic DNA. The source study handled its data this way. Within the assay, amplification of reference gene primers was used to estimate how many nucleated cells each sample contained. To quantify the absolute abundance of each unique TCRbeta CDR3 rearrangement, sequence reads were collapsed and filtered. Productive Simpson clonality was computed per sample as the square root of Simpson's diversity index over productive rearrangements. TCRdb's version of the immuneACCESS table is confined to in-frame rearrangements and falls short of the full clone set. An unresolved V gene accounts for under half of the shortfall where checked; the remainder is of unknown origin. V and J calls and clone size are copied from that table; D and trimming were computed from the DNA. Counted in this sample were 350,000 to 400,000 clones; 80% to 90% of them appeared once. Together, the top ten hold around 1% of the sample.

The germline V gene sets CDR1 to ENHRY and CDR2 to SYGVKD. From the cysteine through the phenylalanine, the CDR3 covers 14 amino acids. Solely the CDR3 DNA is kept, with 42 bases framed from the first base. Unmatched junction bases come to 9, with V trimmed by 10 bases and J by 1 base. Participants in the prospective study were aged roughly 18 to 95 years, lived in about two dozen United States geographic areas, and enrolled through a virtual design. In the prospective study, cohorts were assigned on the basis of participant-reported clinical history obtained from a screening survey and a study questionnaire. ImmuneRACE Cohort 3 recovered participants were defined by two consecutive negative NP/OP PCR tests, healthcare professional clearance, or symptom resolution. In the prospective study, whole blood, serum and a nasopharyngeal or oropharyngeal swab were collected from each participant by mobile phlebotomists. Over a roughly 2-month period, participants in the prospective study had the option of providing additional blood draws and questionnaires. Before DNA extraction, blood samples from the prospective study were shipped at room temperature or frozen.

The data belong to a study of blood T cell repertoires in COVID-19 (dated by TCRdb to 2019 to 2021). A note on the overall study: Samples covering the acute and convalescent phases of COVID-19 were provided by collaborators in the United States, Italy and Spain. The prospective study material was composed of cDNA or gDNA derived from T cells, B-cell-depleted T cells, or PBMCs. Subjects who had been exposed to COVID-19, were actively infected with it, or had recovered from it provided the deeply sampled blood TCRbeta repertoires that made up the dataset. The repertoires were released in a freely available public database intended as a resource for research on the immune response to SARS-CoV-2. Samples were obtained from the ongoing ImmuneRACE study (first 160 participants) and from 1,200 or so subjects provided by 6 global collaborators. The sample metadata nearly always contained a de-identified subject ID, COVID-19 status, age in years and sex. Where available, HLA class I and class II types were obtained from metadata supplied by the sample provider rather than from assay-based typing.

Beyond this particular receptor, the publication reports: The amount of clinical and demographic metadata varied by source and participant and was provided uncurated.

The specimen sequenced was PBMCs or T cells enriched from blood (not recorded which). This clonotype originated in a man aged 18 to 29 who had recovered from COVID-19. In this chain, TRBV10-3 is recombined with TRBJ2-7; 8 bases in the junction line up with TRBD1. The CDR3 here reads CATDRDRPSYEQYF. The nucleotide sequence is given as TGTGCCACGGACCGGGACAGGCCTTCCTACGAGCAGTACTTC.